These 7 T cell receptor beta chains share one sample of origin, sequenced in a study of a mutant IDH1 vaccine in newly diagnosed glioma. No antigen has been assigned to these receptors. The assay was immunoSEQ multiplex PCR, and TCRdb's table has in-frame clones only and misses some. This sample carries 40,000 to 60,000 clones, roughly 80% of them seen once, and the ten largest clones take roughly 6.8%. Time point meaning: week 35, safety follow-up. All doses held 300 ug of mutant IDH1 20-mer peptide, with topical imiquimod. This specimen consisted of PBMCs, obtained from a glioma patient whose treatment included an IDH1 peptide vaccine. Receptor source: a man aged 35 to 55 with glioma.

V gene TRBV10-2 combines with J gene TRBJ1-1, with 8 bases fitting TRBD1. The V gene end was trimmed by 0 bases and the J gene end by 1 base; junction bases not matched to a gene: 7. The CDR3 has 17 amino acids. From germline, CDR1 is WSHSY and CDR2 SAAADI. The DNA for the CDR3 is TGCGCCAGCAGTGAGTCCTCCCAGGGGGCGAGGAACACTGAAGCTTTCTTT. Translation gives CASSESSQGARNTEAFF.

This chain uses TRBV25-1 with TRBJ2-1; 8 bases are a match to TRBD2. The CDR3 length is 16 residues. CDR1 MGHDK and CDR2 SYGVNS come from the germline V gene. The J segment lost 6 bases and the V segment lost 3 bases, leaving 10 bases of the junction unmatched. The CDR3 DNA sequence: TGTGCCAGCAGTGACCCCGCGGGGGGACCGCCCAATGAGCAGTTCTTC. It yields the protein CASSDPAGGPPNEQFF.

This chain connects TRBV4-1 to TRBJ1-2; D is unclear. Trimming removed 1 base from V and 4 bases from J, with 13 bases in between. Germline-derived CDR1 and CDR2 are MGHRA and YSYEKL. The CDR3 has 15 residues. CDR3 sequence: CASSQVGWMSYGYTF. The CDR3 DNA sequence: TGCGCCAGCAGCCAAGTGGGCTGGATGAGCTATGGCTACACCTTC.

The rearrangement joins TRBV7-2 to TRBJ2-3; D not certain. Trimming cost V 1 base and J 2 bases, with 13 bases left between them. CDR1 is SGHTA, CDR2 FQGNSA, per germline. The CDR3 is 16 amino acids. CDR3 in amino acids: CASSLVANLHTDTQYF. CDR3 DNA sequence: TGTGCCAGCAGCTTAGTGGCAAATCTTCACACAGATACGCAGTATTTT.

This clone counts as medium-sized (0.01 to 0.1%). The chain's CDR3 is CASSWVTSGPYNEQFF. The CDR3 DNA sequence: TGTGCCAGCAGCTGGGTGACTAGCGGTCCCTACAATGAGCAGTTCTTC. The chain combines TRBV7-9 with TRBJ2-1; TRBD2 matches 9 bases. Per germline, CDR1 SEHNR and CDR2 FQNEAQ (reference sequence). The CDR3 spans 16 residues. Trimming took 4 bases from V and 2 from J; bases not matched to a gene: 6. Drawing the rest from reference TRBV7-9 and TRBJ2-1, the complete variable domain is DTGVSQNPRHKITKRGQNVTFRCDPISEHNRLYWYRQTLGQGPEFLTYFQNEAQLEKSRLLSDRFSAERPKGSFSTLEIQRTEQGDSAMYLCASSWVTSGPYNEQFFGPGTRLTVL.

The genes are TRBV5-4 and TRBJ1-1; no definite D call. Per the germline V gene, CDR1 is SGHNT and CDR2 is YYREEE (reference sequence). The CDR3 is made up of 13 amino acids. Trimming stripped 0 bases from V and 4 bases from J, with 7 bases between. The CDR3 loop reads CASSLDYGTEAFF. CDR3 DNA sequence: TGTGCCAGCAGCTTGGATTACGGCACTGAAGCTTTCTTT. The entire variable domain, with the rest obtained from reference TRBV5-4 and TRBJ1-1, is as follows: ETGVTQSPTHLIKTRGQQVTLRCSSQSGHNTVSWYQQALGQGPQFIFQYYREEENGRGNFPPRFSGLQFPNYSSELNVNALELDDSALYLCASSLDYGTEAFFGQGTRLTVV.

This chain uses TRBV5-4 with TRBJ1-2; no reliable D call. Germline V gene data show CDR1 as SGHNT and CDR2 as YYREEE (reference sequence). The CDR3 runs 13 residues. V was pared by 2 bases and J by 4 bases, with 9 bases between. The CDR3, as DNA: TGTGCCAGCAGCTTCGAACAGAGCTATGGCTACACCTTC. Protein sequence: CASSFEQSYGYTF.